The T cell receptor beta chain under discussion was sequenced for a study of regulatory T cells in long-lasting Graves disease. Relying on iRepertoire HTBI primers and Arm-PCR of CDR3 regions, the team built TCR beta libraries. TCRdb passed the multiplex PCR reads through MiXCR, listing each CDR3 protein once. The sample yields 400,000 to 650,000 distinct CDR3 sequences, roughly 15% seen once. Time point specified: newly diagnosed GD, antithyroid drugs for less than 3 months. PBMCs were the source of the RNA used for TCR sequencing. The patients were drawn from one endocrinology department in Xi'an, China. The CDR3 spans 15 residues. Germline CDR1 and CDR2: SGHNT and YENEEA. Trimming left V 4 bases short and J 0 bases short, with 9 bases between. This sample was shared with a second study, whose subject was T cells in Graves' hyperthyroidism and ophthalmopathy. That investigation notes: Calling Graves' hyperthyroidism stable meant ophthalmopathy did not progress within 18 months.

The receptor comes from a woman aged 35-60 years with Graves disease. The sequencing used peripheral blood mononuclear cells (PBMCs), collected at new diagnosis, from a patient treated with antithyroid drugs. V usage is TRBV11-3 and J usage is TRBJ1-4; D is undetermined. The CDR3 DNA reads as TGTGCCAGCAGCTCGACACCTGCAACTAATGAAAAACTGTTTTTT. Translating gives CASSSTPATNEKLFF.